Presented here are 9 T cell receptor beta chains from one specimen sequenced in a study of graft-versus-host responses after intestinal transplantation. Clones were read by immunoSEQ multiplex PCR, and TCRdb kept only the in-frame ones, dropping some. This table has 110,000 to 150,000 clones, 92% appearing once. These receptors' antigens are unknown. Sequenced here: unstimulated CD4+ T cells sorted from spleen or lymph node cells, sampled before intestinal transplant. These receptors all stem from a human donor who received an intestinal transplant.

V usage is TRBV14 and J usage is TRBJ2-5; D ambiguous. The J call may be faulty, since TRBJ2-7 better matches the DNA end. Germline CDR1 reads SGHDN; CDR2 reads FVKESK. This CDR3 comprises 14 residues. Here the CDR3 DNA reads TGTGCCAGCAGCCGATCGGCCCCTTCCTACGAGCAGTACTTC. Its protein is CASSRSAPSYEQYF.

This clone has a single count. Other nucleotide sequences in the sample specify the same CDR3. The chain recombines TRBV5-1 with TRBJ2-7; TRBD1 is a possible D gene (5 bases). The CDR3 length is 14 residues. CDR1 and CDR2 from the germline V gene are SGHRS and YFSETQ. V shed 0 bases and J shed 4 bases, with 11 bases lying between them. CDR3 residues: CASSLGTPPYEQYF. The CDR3, as DNA: TGCGCCAGCAGCTTGGGGACACCTCCTTACGAGCAGTACTTC.

In its sample, this clone was seen once. The chain links TRBV7-9 to TRBJ1-1, with D hard to call. Germline CDR1 reads SEHNR; CDR2 reads FQNEAQ (reference sequence). This CDR3 has 12 amino acids. Trimming left V 5 bases short and J 9 bases short, with 13 bases between. The CDR3 DNA follows: TGTGCCAGCAGCCTGTACCAAGGGAAAGCTTTCTTT. As protein: CASSLYQGKAFF.

J is TRBJ2-6 and V is TRBV6-5, with unresolved D. Germline values: CDR1 MNHEY, CDR2 SVGAGI. The CDR3 runs 16 residues. Trimming stripped 2 bases from V and 0 bases from J, with 8 bases between. The CDR3 DNA sequence: TGTGCCAGCAGTTACCGCGGACCCTCTGGGGCCAACGTCCTGACTTTC. Protein product: CASSYRGPSGANVLTF.

This rearrangement joins TRBV28 to TRBJ1-1, with D unclear. The V gene lost 3 bases and the J gene lost 3 bases, with 8 bases spanning the gap. CDR3 length: 13 residues. CDR1 is MDHEN, CDR2 SYDVKM, per germline. The CDR3 protein is CASSLGLDTEAFF. In nucleotides, the CDR3 is TGTGCCAGCAGTTTGGGTCTCGACACTGAAGCTTTCTTT.

The chain uses TRBV7-9 and TRBJ2-2; 9 nucleotides match TRBD1. The trim removed 11 bases at V and 1 base at J, leaving 14 bases unmatched. Germline loops: CDR1 SEHNR, CDR2 FQNEAQ (reference sequence). CDR3 length: 17 residues. This CDR3 is CAFFGDRVFMNTGELFF. The CDR3 DNA follows: TGTGCCTTTTTCGGGGACAGGGTCTTTATGAACACCGGGGAGCTGTTTTTT. The complete variable domain, with remaining parts taken from reference TRBV7-9 and TRBJ2-2, reads DTGVSQNPRHKITKRGQNVTFRCDPISEHNRLYWYRQTLGQGPEFLTYFQNEAQLEKSRLLSDRFSAERPKGSFSTLEIQRTEQGDSAMYLCAFFGDRVFMNTGELFFGEGSRLTVL.

The V and J genes are TRBV7-8 and TRBJ1-1, with D unclear. V gave up 2 bases and J gave up 1 base, with 20 bases separating them. The CDR3 runs to 18 residues. Germline CDR1 reads SGHVS; CDR2 reads FQNEAQ. This CDR3 is CASSLRVPGWDRNTEAFF. The CDR3 DNA reads TGTGCCAGCAGCTTAAGGGTGCCGGGGTGGGATCGGAACACTGAAGCTTTCTTT. Based on the CDR3 plus reference TRBV7-8 and TRBJ1-1, the full variable domain is GAGVSQSPRYKVAKRGQDVALRCDPISGHVSLFWYQQALGQGPEFLTYFQNEAQLDKSGLPSDRFFAERPEGSVSTLKIQRTQQEDSAVYLCASSLRVPGWDRNTEAFFGQGTRLTVV.

CDR3 sequence (DNA): TGTGCCAGCAGCTTGTTTTTGAGCGGGAGATGGTACGAGCAGTACTTC. Protein: CASSLFLSGRWYEQYF. J is TRBJ2-7 and V is TRBV7-9; 8 positions match TRBD2. Germline CDR1 is SEHNR and CDR2 is FQNEAQ (reference sequence). With V trimmed by 3 bases and J by 4 bases, 11 bases remained unmatched. The CDR3 runs to 16 residues.

This clone appeared a single time. The V and J genes are TRBV5-4 and TRBJ2-5, with D tentatively TRBD1 (5 bases). The ends were cut back, 2 bases at V and 4 bases at J, with 12 bases in the middle. The CDR3 consists of 14 residues. Germline V gene sequence: CDR1 SGHNT, CDR2 YYREEE (reference sequence). The CDR3: CASSLRGLGETQYF. The CDR3 bases are TGTGCCAGCAGCTTAAGGGGTCTAGGAGAGACCCAGTACTTC.